This T cell receptor beta chain was profiled in a study of cytomegalovirus exposure and HLA in healthy donors. A word on this clone: Its antigen remains unknown.

General study results and limits: For cytomegalovirus status, the classifier reportedly gave diagnoses with high specificity and sensitivity. Most sequenced TCRs were rare (though some public TCRs occurred in many donors).

V was shortened by 0 bases and J by 8 bases, with 14 bases between the two germline ends. The CDR3 sequence is 15 residues long. Germline V gene data show CDR1 as MGHRA and CDR2 as YSYEKL. Only in-frame clones appear in the TCRdb table, and some are missing; sequencing was by immunoSEQ multiplex PCR. The table includes about 130,000 clones, roughly 90% detected once. Sequencing input: PBMCs. This chain links TRBV4-1 with TRBJ2-1; possibly TRBD2 for D (6 bases). This receptor was identified in a man in his thirties or forties in good health and CMV-seronegative. CDR3 nucleotides: TGCGCCAGCAGCCAAGAGGAGTTCGGCGGGGATGAGCAGTTCTTC. Its translation: CASSQEEFGGDEQFF.